Detailed here is one TCR beta chain. What it recognizes is unknown. These data originate in a study of T-cell memory formation after mild COVID-19. Using constant-segment primers, 5'RACE produced TCR alpha and TCR beta cDNA libraries carrying sample barcodes and UMIs. One entry per CDR3 protein results from TCRdb running MiXCR on the 5' RACE reads. The sample carries about 390,000 distinct CDR3 sequences, approximately 21% recorded once. General study findings and limits: Researchers found some responding clones in pre-infection memory, a sign that cross-reactive memory joined.

Trimming took off 6 bases at V and 2 bases at J, with 15 bases between the two ends. The CDR3 is 15 amino acids. The germline gives CDR1 MNHNY, CDR2 SVGAGI (reference sequence). Sequencing was performed on PBMCs or a T cell subset sorted from them (not recorded which). The origin of this receptor is an adult woman who had mild COVID-19 (a few samples of this study predate the infection). Cell type and time point are not known. This chain links TRBV6-6 with TRBJ2-3; D could derive from TRBD1 or TRBD2 (5 bases each). CDR3 amino acids: CASSQAGTNTDTQYF. DNA for the CDR3: TGTGCCAGCAGCCAAGCCGGGACCAACACAGATACGCAGTATTTT.